This TCR beta chain comes out of a study of T-cell memory formation after mild COVID-19. TCRdb ran MiXCR on the 5' RACE reads and lists one entry per CDR3 protein. The profile shows more than 400,000 distinct CDR3 sequences, 15% to 20% of them singletons. This CDR3 contains 15 residues. Germline CDR1 and CDR2: MNHEY and SVGEGT. V was clipped by 5 bases and J by 5 bases; unmatched bases: 11. The receptor's source is an adult woman who had mild COVID-19 (a few samples of this study predate the infection). Cell type and time point are not known. Sequenced material: PBMCs or a T cell subset sorted from them (not recorded which). The gene calls are TRBV6-2 or TRBV6-3 and TRBJ1-1, with 7 bases lining up with TRBD1. CDR3 amino acids: CASSRDSLLVTEAFF. CDR3 DNA sequence: TGTGCCAGCAGTCGGGACAGTCTTCTTGTAACTGAAGCTTTCTTT.